What follows is one T cell receptor beta chain and its context. Antigen: not known. These data are taken from a study of cytomegalovirus exposure and HLA in healthy donors. Study conclusions and caveats: Later on, a genetic analysis was performed. It linked a missense variant in DCLRE1C with V- and J-gene trimming of TCR beta.

Amplification used 60 Vbeta primers and 13 Jbeta primers. This table comes from immunoSEQ multiplex PCR, and its TCRdb copy is limited to in-frame clones, with some not included. This repertoire shows about 200,000 clones, roughly 12% found once; its top ten account for about 7.8%. The V and J ends lost 3 bases and 5 bases respectively, with 11 bases between them. Germline lookup yields CDR1 MNHEY and CDR2 SMNVEV (reference sequence). The CDR3 totals 14 residues. Sequencing used PBMCs. The chain combines TRBV27 with TRBJ1-5; tentatively, D is TRBD1 (6 bases). The TCR sequence derives from a man aged 45-65 years in good health and CMV-seropositive. CDR3 residues: CASSFRGWDQPQHF. The CDR3 region has the DNA TGTGCCAGCAGTTTCAGGGGTTGGGATCAGCCCCAGCATTTT.